This TCR beta chain was captured in a study of blood T cell repertoires in COVID-19. Here immunoSEQ multiplex PCR was the method, and the copy in TCRdb shows in-frame clones only, minus some. This table has around 220,000 clones, around 87% appearing once. All enrollees were roughly 18 to 95 years old and from roughly 26 US areas. Participants were placed into cohorts based on the clinical history they reported. The sample comprised PBMCs or T cells enriched from blood (not recorded which). The TCR originated in a woman under 40 with acute COVID-19.

CDR3 residues: CASSQGADNSPLHF. The CDR3 DNA follows: TGTGCCAGCAGCCAAGGGGCCGATAATTCACCCCTCCACTTT. J is TRBJ1-6 and V is TRBV14, with D unresolved. The V end was cut by 1 base, the J end by 5 bases, with 6 bases between. From germline, CDR1 is SGHDN and CDR2 FVKESK. The CDR3 contains 14 residues.